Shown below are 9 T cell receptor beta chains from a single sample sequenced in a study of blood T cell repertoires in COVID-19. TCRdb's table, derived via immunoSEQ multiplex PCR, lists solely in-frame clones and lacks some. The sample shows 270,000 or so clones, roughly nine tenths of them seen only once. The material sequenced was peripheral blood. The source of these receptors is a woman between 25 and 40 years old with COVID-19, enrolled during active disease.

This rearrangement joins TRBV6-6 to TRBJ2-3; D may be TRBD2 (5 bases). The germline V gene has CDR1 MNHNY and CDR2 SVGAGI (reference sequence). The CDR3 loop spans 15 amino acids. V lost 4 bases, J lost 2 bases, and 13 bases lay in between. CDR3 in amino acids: CASSLTTRLTDTQYF. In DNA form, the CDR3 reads TGTGCCAGCAGTTTGACTACCCGACTCACAGATACGCAGTATTTT.

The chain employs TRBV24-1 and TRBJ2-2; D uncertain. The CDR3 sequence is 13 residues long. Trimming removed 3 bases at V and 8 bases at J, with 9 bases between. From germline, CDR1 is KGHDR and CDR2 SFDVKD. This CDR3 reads CATSDPGWGELFF. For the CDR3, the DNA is TGTGCCACCAGTGATCCCGGGTGGGGGGAGCTGTTTTTT.

The CDR3, as DNA: TGTGCCAGCAGTTTTAGGGGTTTGTGGAGTGAAAAACTGTTTTTT. It is translated as CASSFRGLWSEKLFF. This chain uses TRBV28 with TRBJ1-4; D may be TRBD1 (5 bases). Looked up from germline, CDR1 is MDHEN and CDR2 is SYDVKM. The CDR3 is made up of 15 amino acids. V dropped 3 bases and J dropped 7 bases, with 15 bases sitting between them. Full variable domain (rest looked up from reference TRBV28 and TRBJ1-4): DVKVTQSSRYLVKRTGEKVFLECVQDMDHENMFWYRQDPGLGLRLIYFSYDVKMKEKGDIPEGYSVSREKKERFSLILESASTNQTSMYLCASSFRGLWSEKLFFGSGTQLSVL.

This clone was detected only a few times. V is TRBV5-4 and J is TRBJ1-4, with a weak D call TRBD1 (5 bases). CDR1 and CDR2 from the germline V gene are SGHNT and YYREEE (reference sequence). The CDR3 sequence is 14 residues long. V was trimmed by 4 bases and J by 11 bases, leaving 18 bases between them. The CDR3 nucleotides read TGTGCCAGCAGCCCGGGGGTCCCCATCCGGAAACTGTTTTTT. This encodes CASSPGVPIRKLFF.

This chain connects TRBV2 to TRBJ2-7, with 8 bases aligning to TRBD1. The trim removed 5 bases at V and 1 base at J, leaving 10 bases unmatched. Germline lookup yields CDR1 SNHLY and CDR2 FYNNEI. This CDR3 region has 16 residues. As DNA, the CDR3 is TGTGCCAGCAGTCTTTTACGGACAGGGATTTCCTACGAGCAGTACTTC. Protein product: CASSLLRTGISYEQYF.

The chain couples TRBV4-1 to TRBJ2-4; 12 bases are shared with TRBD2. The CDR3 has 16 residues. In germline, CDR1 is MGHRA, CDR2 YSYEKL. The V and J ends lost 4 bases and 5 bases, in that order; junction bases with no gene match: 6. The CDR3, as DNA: TGCGCCAGCAGCCTCGGGCTAGCGGGGGGGCAAAACATTCAGTACTTC. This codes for CASSLGLAGGQNIQYF.

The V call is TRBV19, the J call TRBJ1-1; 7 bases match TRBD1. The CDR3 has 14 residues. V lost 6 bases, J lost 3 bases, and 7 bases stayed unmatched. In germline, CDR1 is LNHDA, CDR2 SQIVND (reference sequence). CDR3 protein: CASRYRGGDTEAFF. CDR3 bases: TGTGCCAGTAGGTACAGGGGAGGTGACACTGAAGCTTTCTTT.

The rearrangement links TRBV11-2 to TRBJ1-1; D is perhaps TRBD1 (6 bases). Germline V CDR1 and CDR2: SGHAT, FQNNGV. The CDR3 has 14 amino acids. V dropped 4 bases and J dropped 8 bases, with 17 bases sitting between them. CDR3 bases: TGTGCCAGCAGCTACCAATTAACCGGGACAGAAGCTTTCTTT. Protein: CASSYQLTGTEAFF.

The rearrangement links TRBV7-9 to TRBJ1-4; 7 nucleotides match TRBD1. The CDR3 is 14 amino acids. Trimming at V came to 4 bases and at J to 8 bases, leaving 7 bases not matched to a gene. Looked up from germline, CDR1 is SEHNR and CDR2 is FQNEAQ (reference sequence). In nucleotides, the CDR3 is TGTGCCAGCAGCTCAGACAGGGCGGCCGAAAAACTGTTTTTT. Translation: CASSSDRAAEKLFF.